This T cell receptor (beta chain) was recorded in a study of blood T cell repertoires in COVID-19. Produced via immunoSEQ multiplex PCR; TCRdb's table is partial and in-frame only. The table shows roughly 410,000 clones, with around 87% occurring only once. The sample taken for sequencing was peripheral blood. The receptor's source is an older woman with COVID-19, enrolled during active disease.

CDR3 sequence (DNA): TGTGCCAGCAGCCAAGTACAGAAATCCTCCTATAATTCACCCCTCCACTTT. Residues: CASSQVQKSSYNSPLHF. The chain couples TRBV4-2 to TRBJ1-6; D is unclear. Germline CDR1 LGHNA, CDR2 YNFKEQ. The CDR3 covers 17 residues. With 1 base removed from V and 0 bases from J, the gap between germline ends came to 10 bases.